The subject of this entry is one TCR beta chain. The sample originates from a study of breast tumors, draining lymph nodes, adjacent tissues. This CDR3 contains 12 residues. The V gene's germline CDR1 is SGDLS and CDR2 YYNGEE. Trimming took off 0 bases at V and 11 bases at J, with 8 bases between the two ends. The lymph nodes were axillary draining lymph nodes from breast cancer patients. In TCRdb, the multiplex PCR reads were re-called with MiXCR into one record per CDR3 protein. The data show over 200,000 distinct CDR3 sequences, approximately 29% seen once. The sequence was obtained from a female donor with breast cancer. Some clones in this sample may be carry-over from other donors' samples. The source material was axillary lymph node tissue. The rearrangement joins TRBV9 to TRBJ2-2; D call uncertain. As DNA, the CDR3 is TGTGCCAGCAGCGTAGGATGGGATGAGCTGTTTTTT. This sequence encodes CASSVGWDELFF.